A single T cell receptor beta chain is shown here with its context. The data are from a study of CD8+CD57+ T cells in acquired aplastic anemia. The sequenced patients had an expansion of CD8+CD57+ cells seen by flow cytometry. All patients were therapy-naive when blood was sampled. Genomic DNA acted as the template from which TCR beta VDJ combination and CDR3 sequence profiling were carried out. Using its own MiXCR run on the reads, TCRdb lists one record per CDR3 protein. The sample has about 470,000 distinct CDR3 sequences, roughly 34% seen once. The CDR3 loop spans 14 amino acids. Germline V gene lookup returns CDR1 DFQATT and CDR2 SNEGSKA (reference sequence). The V end was cut by 4 bases, the J end by 2 bases, with 12 bases between.

The sample consisted of sorted CD4+, CD8+, or CD8+CD57+ T cells (not recorded which) from PBMCs. This rearrangement joins TRBV20-1 to TRBJ1-5, with a possible D match to TRBD1 (5 bases). This TCR was sampled from a human donor with aplastic anemia. The CDR3 DNA follows: TGCAGTGCTATTCGGGGGGAGCGCAATCAGCCCCAGCATTTT. Residues: CSAIRGERNQPQHF.